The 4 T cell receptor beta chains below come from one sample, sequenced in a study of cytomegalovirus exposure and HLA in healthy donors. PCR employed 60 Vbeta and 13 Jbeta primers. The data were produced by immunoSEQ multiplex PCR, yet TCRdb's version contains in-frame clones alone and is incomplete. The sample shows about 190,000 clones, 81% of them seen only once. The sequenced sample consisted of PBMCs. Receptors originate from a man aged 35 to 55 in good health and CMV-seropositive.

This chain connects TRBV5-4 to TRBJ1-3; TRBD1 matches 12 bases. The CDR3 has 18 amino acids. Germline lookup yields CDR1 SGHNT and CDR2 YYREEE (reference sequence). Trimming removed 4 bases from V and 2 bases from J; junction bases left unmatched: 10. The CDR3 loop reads CASSLGTGGFFAGNTIYF. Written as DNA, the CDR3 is TGTGCCAGCAGCCTAGGGACAGGGGGCTTTTTCGCTGGAAACACCATATATTTT.

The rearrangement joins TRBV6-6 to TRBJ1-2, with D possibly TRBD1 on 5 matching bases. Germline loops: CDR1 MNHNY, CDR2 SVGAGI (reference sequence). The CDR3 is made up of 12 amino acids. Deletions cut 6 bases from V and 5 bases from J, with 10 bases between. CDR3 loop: CASRPQGYGYTF. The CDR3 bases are TGTGCCAGCAGGCCTCAGGGATATGGCTACACCTTC.

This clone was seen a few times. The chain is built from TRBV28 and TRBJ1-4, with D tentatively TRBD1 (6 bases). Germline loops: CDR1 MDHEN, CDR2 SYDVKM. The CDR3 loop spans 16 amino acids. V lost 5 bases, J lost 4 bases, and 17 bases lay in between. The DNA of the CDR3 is TGTGCCAGCAGTACTGCAGCACAGGGCCATAATGAAAAACTGTTTTTT. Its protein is CASSTAAQGHNEKLFF.

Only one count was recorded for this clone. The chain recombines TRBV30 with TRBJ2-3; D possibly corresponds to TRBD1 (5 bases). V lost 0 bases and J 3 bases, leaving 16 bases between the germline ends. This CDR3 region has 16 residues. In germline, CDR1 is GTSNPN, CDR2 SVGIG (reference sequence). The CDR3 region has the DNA TGTGCCTGGAGTGTACATGTCAGGGTGGGAACAGATACGCAGTATTTT. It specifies CAWSVHVRVGTDTQYF. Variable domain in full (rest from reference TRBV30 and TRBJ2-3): SQTIHQWPATLVQPVGSPLSLECTVEGTSNPNLYWYRQAAGRGLQLLFYSVGIGQISSEVPQNLSASRPQDRQFILSSKKLLLSDSGFYLCAWSVHVRVGTDTQYFGPGTRLTVL.